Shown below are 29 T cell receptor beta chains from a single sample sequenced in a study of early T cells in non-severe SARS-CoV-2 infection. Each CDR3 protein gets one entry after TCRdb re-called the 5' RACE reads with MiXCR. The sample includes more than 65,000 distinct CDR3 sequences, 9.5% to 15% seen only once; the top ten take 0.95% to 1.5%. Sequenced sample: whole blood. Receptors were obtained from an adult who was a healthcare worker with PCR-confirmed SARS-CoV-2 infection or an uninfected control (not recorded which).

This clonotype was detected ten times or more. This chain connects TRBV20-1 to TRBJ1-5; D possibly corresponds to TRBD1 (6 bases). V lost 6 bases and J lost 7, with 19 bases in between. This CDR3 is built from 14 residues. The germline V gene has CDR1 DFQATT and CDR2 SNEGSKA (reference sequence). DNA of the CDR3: TGCAGTGCCCGCCAGGGACAAGGGGCGCAGCCCCAGCATTTT. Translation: CSARQGQGAQPQHF.

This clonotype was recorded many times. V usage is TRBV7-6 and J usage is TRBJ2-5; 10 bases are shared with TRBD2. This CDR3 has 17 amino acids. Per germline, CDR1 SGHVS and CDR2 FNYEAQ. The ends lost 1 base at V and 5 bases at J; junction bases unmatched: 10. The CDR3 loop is CASSLDSLAGAYETQYF. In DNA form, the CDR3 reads TGTGCCAGCAGCTTAGATAGCCTAGCGGGGGCTTATGAGACCCAGTACTTC.

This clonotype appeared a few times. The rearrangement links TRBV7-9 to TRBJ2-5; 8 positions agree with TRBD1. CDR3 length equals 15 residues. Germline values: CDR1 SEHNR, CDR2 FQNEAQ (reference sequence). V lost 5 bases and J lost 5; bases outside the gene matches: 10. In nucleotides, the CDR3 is TGTGCCAGCAGCACCCCGGACAGGGTGGAGGAGACCCAGTACTTC. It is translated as CASSTPDRVEETQYF.

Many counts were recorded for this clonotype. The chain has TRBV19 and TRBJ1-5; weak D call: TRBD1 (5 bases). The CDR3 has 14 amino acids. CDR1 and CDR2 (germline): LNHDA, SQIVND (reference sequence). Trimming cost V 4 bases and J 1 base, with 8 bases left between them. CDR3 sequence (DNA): TGTGCCAGTAGTAATCAGGGAAGCAATCAGCCCCAGCATTTT. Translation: CASSNQGSNQPQHF.

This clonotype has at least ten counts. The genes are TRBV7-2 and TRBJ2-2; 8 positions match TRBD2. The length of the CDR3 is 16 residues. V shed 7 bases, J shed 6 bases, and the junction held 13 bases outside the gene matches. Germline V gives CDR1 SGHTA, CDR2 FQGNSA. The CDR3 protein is CASTNYGRALAGELFF. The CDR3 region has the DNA TGTGCCAGCACCAACTACGGGAGGGCCCTGGCCGGGGAGCTGTTTTTT.

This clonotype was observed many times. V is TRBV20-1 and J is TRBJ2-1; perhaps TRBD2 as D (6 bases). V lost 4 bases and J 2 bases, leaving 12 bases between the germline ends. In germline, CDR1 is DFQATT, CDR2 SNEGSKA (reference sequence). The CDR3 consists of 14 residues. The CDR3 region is CSAIVGSAYNEQFF. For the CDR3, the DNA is TGCAGTGCTATTGTCGGGAGTGCCTACAATGAGCAGTTCTTC.

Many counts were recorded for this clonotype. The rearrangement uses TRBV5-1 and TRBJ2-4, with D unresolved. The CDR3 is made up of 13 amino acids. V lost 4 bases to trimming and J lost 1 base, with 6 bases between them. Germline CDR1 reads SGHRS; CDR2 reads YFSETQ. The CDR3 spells CASSQAAKNIQYF. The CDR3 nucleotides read TGCGCCAGCAGCCAGGCGGCCAAAAACATTCAGTACTTC.

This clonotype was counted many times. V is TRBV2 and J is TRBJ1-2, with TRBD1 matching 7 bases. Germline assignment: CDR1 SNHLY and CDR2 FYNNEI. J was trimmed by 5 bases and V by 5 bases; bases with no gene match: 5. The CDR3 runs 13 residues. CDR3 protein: CASSQTGRYGYTF. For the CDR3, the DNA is TGTGCCAGCAGTCAGACAGGGAGGTATGGCTACACCTTC.

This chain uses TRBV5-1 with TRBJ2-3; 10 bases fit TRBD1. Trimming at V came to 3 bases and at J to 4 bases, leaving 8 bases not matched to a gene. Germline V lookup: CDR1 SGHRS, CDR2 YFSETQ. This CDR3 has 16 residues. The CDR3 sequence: CASSWGTGVNADTQYF. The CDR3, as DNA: TGCGCCAGCAGCTGGGGGACAGGGGTTAATGCAGATACGCAGTATTTT.

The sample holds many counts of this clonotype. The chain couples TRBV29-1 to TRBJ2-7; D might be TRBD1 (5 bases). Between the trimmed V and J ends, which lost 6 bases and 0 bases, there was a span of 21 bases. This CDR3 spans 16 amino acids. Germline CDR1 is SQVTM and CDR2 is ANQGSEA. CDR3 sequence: CSVSPSSGSRSYEQYF. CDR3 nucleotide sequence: TGCAGCGTCTCCCCCTCCTCAGGGTCGCGCTCCTACGAGCAGTACTTC.

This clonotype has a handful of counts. The CDR3 DNA sequence: TGCAGCGCGGACGCAGGGAGGACTGAAGCTTTCTTT. Protein: CSADAGRTEAFF. This rearrangement joins TRBV29-1 to TRBJ1-1; the D gene is possibly TRBD1 (5 bases). Deletions cut 7 bases from V and 5 bases from J, with 14 bases between. There are 12 residues in the CDR3. The V gene's germline CDR1 is SQVTM and CDR2 ANQGSEA.

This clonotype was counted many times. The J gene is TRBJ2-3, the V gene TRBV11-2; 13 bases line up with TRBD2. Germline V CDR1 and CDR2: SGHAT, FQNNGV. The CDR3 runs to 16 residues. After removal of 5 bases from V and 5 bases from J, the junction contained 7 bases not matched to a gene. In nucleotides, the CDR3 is TGTGCCAGCAGCCTAACTAGCGGGGGGGCCAAAGATACGCAGTATTTT. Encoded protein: CASSLTSGGAKDTQYF.

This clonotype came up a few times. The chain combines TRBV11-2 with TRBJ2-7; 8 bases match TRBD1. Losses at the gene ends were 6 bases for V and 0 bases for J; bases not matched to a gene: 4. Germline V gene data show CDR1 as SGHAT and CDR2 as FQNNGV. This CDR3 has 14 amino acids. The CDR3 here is CASSRQGFSYEQYF. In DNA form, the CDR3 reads TGTGCCAGCAGTCGACAGGGGTTCTCCTACGAGCAGTACTTC.

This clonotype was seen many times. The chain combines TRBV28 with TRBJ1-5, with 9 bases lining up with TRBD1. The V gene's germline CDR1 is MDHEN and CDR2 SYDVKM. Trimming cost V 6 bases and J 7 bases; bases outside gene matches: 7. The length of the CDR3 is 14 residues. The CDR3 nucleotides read TGTGCCAGCAGAACCACAGGGGGCGGGCAGCCCCAGCATTTT. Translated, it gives CASRTTGGGQPQHF.

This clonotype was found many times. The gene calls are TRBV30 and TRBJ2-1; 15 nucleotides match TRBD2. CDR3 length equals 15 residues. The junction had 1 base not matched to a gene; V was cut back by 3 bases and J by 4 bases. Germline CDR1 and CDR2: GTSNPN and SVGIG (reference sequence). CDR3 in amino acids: CAWRGLAGGYNEQFF. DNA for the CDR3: TGTGCCTGGAGGGGACTAGCGGGAGGTTACAATGAGCAGTTCTTC. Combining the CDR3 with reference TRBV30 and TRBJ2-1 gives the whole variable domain SQTIHQWPATLVQPVGSPLSLECTVEGTSNPNLYWYRQAAGRGLQLLFYSVGIGQISSEVPQNLSASRPQDRQFILSSKKLLLSDSGFYLCAWRGLAGGYNEQFFGPGTRLTVL.

The CDR3 DNA is TGTGCCAGTAGGGAGGGGGGCCACCAAAATTCACCCCTCCACTTT. Amino acids: CASREGGHQNSPLHF. The V and J genes are TRBV28 and TRBJ1-6, with TRBD1 as a possible D gene (6 bases). Germline values: CDR1 MDHEN, CDR2 SYDVKM. The CDR3 contains 15 residues. The V and J ends lost 9 bases and 7 bases respectively, with 19 bases between them.

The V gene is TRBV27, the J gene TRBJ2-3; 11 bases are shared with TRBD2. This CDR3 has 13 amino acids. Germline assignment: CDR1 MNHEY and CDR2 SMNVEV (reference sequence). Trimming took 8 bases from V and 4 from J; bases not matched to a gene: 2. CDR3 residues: CASVSGRADTQYF. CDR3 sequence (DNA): TGTGCCAGCGTTAGCGGGAGGGCAGATACGCAGTATTTT.

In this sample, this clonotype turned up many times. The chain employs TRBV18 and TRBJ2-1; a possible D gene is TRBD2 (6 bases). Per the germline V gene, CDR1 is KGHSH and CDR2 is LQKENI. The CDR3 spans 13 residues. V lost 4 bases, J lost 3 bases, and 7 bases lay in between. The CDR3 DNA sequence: TGTGCCAGCTCACTGGGACTCTACAATGAGCAGTTCTTC. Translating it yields CASSLGLYNEQFF.

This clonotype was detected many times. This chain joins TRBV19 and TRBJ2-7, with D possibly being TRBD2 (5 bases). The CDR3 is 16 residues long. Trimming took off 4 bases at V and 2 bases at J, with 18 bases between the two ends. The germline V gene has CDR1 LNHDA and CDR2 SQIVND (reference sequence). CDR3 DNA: TGTGCCAGTAGTACCTCTGCGTATGTAGCGACCTACGAGCAGTACTTC. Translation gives CASSTSAYVATYEQYF.

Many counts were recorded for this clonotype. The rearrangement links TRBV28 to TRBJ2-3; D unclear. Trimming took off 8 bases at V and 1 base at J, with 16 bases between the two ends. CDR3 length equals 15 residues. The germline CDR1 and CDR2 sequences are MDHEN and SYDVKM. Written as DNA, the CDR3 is TGTGCCAGCTCCGAATCGATTCTACGCACAGATACGCAGTATTTT. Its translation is CASSESILRTDTQYF.

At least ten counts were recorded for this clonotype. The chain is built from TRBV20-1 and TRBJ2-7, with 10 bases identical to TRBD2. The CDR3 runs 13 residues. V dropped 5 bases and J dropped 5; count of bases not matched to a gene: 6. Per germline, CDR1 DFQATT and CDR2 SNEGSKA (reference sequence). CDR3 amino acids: CSAYSGGWNEQYF. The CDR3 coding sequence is TGCAGTGCTTATAGCGGGGGGTGGAACGAGCAGTACTTC.

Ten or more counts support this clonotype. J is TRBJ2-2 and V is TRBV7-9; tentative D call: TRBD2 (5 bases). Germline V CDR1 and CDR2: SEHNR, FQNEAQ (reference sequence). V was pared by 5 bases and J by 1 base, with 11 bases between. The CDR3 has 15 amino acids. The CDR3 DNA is TGTGCCAGCAGCAGCTCGGACTTGAACACCGGGGAGCTGTTTTTT. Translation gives CASSSSDLNTGELFF.

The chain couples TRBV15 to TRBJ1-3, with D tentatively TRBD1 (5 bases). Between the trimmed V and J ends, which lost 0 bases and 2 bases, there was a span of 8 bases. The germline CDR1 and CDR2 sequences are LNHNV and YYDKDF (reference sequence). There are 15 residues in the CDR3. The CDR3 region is CATSRDGATGNTIYF. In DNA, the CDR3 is TGTGCCACCAGCAGAGATGGGGCAACTGGAAACACCATATATTTT. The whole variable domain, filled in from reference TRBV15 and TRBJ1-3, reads DAMVIQNPRYQVTQFGKPVTLSCSQTLNHNVMYWYQQKSSQAPKLLFHYYDKDFNNEADTPDNFQSRRPNTSFCFLDIRSPGLGDTAMYLCATSRDGATGNTIYFGEGSWLTVV.

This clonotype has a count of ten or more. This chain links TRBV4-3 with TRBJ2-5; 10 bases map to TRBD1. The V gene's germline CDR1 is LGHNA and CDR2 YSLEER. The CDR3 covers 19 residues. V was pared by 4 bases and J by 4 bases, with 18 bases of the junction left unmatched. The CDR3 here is CASSRDRDRGRLSGETQYF. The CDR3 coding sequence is TGCGCCAGCAGCCGGGACCGGGACAGGGGAAGGTTATCAGGAGAGACCCAGTACTTC.

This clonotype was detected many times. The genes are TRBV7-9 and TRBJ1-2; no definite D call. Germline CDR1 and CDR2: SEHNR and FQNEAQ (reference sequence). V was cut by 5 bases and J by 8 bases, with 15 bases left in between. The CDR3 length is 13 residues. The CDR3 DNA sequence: TGTGCCAGCAGCCCACGGGTCGTTGGCGGCTACACCTTC. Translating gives CASSPRVVGGYTF.

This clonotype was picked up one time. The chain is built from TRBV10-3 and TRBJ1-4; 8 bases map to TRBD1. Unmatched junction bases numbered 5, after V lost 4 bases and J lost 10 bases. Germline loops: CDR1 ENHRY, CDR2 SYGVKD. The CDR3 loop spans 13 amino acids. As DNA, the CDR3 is TGTGCCATCAGTGGGACAGGGCTAGGAAAACTGTTTTTT. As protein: CAISGTGLGKLFF.

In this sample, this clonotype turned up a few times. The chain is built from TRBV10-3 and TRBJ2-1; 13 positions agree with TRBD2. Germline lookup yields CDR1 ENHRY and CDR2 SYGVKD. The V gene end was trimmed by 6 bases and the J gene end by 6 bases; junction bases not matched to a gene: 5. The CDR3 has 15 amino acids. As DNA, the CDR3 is TGTGCCATCAGGGGGACTAGCGGGACCGCCAATGAGCAGTTCTTC. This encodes CAIRGTSGTANEQFF.

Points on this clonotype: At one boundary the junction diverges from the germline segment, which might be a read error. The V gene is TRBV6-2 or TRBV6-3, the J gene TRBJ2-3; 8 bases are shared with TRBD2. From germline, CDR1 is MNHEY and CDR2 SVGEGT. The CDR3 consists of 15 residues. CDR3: CPSSLAGRRTDTQYF. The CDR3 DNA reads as TGTCCCAGCAGTTTAGCGGGGAGACGCACAGATACGCAGTATTTT.

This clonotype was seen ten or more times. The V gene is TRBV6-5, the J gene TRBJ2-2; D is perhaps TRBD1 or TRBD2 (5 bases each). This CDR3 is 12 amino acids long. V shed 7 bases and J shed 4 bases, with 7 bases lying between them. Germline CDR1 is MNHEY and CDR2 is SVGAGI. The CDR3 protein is CASTGTTGELFF. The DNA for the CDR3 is TGTGCCAGCACAGGGACCACCGGGGAGCTGTTTTTT.